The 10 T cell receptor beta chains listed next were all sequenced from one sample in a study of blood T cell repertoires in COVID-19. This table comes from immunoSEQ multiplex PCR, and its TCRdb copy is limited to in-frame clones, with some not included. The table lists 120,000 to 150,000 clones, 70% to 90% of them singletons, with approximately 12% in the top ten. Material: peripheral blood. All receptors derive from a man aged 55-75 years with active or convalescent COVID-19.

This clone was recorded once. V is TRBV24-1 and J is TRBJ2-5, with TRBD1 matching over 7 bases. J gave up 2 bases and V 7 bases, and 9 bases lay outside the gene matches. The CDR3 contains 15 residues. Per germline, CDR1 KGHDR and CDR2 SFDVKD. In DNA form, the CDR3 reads TGTGCCACCAGCCGGACAGGAAACGCACAAGAGACCCAGTACTTC. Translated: CATSRTGNAQETQYF.

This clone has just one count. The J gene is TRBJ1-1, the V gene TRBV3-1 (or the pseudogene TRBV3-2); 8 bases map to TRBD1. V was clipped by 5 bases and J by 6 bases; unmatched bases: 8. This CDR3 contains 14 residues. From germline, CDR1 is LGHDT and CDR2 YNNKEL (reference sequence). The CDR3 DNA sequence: TGTGCCAGCAGCGACAGGACAGGGAGCCCTGAAGCTTTCTTT. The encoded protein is CASSDRTGSPEAFF.

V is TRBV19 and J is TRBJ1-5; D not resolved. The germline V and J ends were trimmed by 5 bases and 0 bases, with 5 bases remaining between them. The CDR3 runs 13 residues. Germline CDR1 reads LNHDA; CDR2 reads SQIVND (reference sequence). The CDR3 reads CASSRVSNQPQHF. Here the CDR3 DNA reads TGTGCCAGTAGTCGGGTTAGCAATCAGCCCCAGCATTTT.

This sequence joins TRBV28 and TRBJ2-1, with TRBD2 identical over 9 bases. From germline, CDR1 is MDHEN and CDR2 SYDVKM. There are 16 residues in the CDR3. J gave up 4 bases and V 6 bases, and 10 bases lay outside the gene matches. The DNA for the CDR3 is TGTGCCAGCAGAAGCGGGAGGACCTTAGTTTACAATGAGCAGTTCTTC. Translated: CASRSGRTLVYNEQFF.

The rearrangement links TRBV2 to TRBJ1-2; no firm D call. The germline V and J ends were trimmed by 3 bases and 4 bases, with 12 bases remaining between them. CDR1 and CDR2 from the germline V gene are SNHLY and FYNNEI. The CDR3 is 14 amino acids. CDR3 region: CASSENRNTYGYTF. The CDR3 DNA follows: TGTGCCAGCAGTGAGAACAGAAACACCTATGGCTACACCTTC.

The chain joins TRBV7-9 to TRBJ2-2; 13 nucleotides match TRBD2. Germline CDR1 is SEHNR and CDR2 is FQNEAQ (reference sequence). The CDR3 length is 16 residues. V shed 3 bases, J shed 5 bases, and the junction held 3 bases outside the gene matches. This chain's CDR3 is CASSFGLAGDTGELFF. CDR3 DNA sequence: TGTGCCAGCAGCTTTGGACTAGCGGGAGATACCGGGGAGCTGTTTTTT.

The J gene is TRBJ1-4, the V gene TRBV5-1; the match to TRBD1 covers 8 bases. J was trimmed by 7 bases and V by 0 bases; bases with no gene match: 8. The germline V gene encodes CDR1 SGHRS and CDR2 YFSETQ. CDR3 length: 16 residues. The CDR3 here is CASSLEGGQGSEKLFF. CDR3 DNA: TGCGCCAGCAGCTTGGAAGGTGGACAGGGTAGTGAAAAACTGTTTTTT.

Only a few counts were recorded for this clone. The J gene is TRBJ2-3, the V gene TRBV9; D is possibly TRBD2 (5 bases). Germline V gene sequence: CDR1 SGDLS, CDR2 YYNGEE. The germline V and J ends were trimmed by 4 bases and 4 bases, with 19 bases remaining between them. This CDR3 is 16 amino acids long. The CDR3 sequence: CASSTLTRGVADTQYF. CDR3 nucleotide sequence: TGTGCCAGCAGCACTCTGACCCGGGGAGTGGCAGATACGCAGTATTTT.

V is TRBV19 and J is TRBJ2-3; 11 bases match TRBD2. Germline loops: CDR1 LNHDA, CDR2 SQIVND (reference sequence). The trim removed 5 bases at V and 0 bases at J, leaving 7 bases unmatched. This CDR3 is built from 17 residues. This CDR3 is CASSVLAGASSTDTQYF. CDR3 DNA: TGTGCCAGTAGTGTACTAGCGGGAGCTTCGAGCACAGATACGCAGTATTTT.

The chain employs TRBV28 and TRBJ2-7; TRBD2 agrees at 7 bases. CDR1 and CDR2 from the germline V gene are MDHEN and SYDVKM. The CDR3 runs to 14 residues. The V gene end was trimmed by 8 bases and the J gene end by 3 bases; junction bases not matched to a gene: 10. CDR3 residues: CASRPGGSNYEQYF. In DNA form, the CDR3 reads TGTGCCAGCCGGCCGGGAGGCTCCAACTACGAGCAGTACTTC.